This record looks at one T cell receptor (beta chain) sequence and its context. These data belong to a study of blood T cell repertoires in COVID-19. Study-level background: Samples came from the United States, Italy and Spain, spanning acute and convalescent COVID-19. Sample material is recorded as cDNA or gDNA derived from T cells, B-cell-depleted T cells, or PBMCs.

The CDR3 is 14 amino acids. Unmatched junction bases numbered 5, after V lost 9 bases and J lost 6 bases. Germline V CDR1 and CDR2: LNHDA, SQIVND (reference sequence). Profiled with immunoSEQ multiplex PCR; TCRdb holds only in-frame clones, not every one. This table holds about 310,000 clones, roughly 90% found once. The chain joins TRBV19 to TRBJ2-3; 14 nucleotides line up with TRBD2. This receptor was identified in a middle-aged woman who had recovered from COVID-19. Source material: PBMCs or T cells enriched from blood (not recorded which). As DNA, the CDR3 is TGTGCCAGCCGGACTAGCGGGGGGACGGATACGCAGTATTTT. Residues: CASRTSGGTDTQYF.